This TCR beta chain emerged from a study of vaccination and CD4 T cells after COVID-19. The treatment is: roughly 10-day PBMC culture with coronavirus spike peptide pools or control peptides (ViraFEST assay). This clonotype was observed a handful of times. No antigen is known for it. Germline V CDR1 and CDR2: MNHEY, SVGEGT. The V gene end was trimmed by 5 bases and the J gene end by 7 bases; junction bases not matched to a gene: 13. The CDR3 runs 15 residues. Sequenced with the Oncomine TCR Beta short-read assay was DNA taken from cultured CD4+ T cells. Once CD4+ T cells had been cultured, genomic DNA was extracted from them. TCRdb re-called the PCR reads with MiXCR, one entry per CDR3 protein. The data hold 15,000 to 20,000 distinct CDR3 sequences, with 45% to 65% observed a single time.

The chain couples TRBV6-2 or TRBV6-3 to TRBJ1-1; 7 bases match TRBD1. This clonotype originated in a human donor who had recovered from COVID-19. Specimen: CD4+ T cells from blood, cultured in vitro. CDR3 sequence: CASSRTPTGDFEAFF. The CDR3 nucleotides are TGTGCCAGCAGTCGCACTCCCACAGGGGACTTTGAAGCTTTCTTT.